The T cell receptor beta chain under discussion was sequenced for a study of blood T cell repertoires in COVID-19 (TCRdb year 2020). Background for the entire study: Samples covering the acute and convalescent phases of COVID-19 were provided by collaborators in the United States, Italy and Spain. The prospective study material was composed of cDNA or gDNA derived from T cells, B-cell-depleted T cells, or PBMCs. Deeply sampled blood TCRbeta repertoires from subjects exposed to, actively infected with, or recovered from COVID-19 were included in the dataset. The repertoires were released in a freely available public database intended as a resource for research on the immune response to SARS-CoV-2. Samples came from the ongoing ImmuneRACE study (first 160 participants) plus 1,254 subjects from 6 global collaborators. A de-identified subject ID, COVID-19 status, age in years and sex were almost always included in the sample metadata. Where available, HLA class I and class II types were obtained from metadata supplied by the sample provider rather than from assay-based typing.

One collaborating source in Seattle enrolled patients during active infection and followed them longitudinally through the course of disease. Whole blood was collected in K2EDTA tubes by collaborating institutions according to the institutions' own protocols. For TCRbeta analysis, collaborators shipped samples as frozen whole blood, isolated PBMCs, or DNA extracted from either of those sample types. TCRbeta CDR3 regions were amplified from genomic DNA using the immunoSEQ Assay, a bias-controlled multiplex PCR. The source study handled its data this way. The number of nucleated cells in each sample was estimated from the amplification of reference gene primers within the assay. To quantify the absolute abundance of each unique TCRbeta CDR3 rearrangement, sequence reads were collapsed and filtered. For each sample, productive Simpson clonality was calculated as the square root of Simpson's diversity index across productive rearrangements. Here the immuneACCESS table is served through TCRdb, limited to in-frame sequences with V and J called. Missing clones are a known gap in these copies; in checked studies unresolved V genes cover under half, and the rest lacks a known reason. Clone size and V and J calls were adopted from that table, with D and trimming inferred from the DNA. The sample table contains about 180,000 clones; only one count was recorded for 80% to 85% of them. The top ten clonotypes cover less than 10% of the sample.

Comment on this clone: The antigen it recognizes is unknown. No much larger clonotype is one base removed from it; base qualities were not supplied.

V is reduced by 4 bases and J by 6 bases, leaving a spacing of 11 bases between them. Counted from cysteine to phenylalanine, this CDR3 has 12 amino acids. Of the read, only the CDR3 DNA is kept; its 36 bases are in frame from base 1. The germline V gene encodes CDR1 SGHRS and CDR2 YFSETQ. Overall study outcomes, separate from this receptor: The quantity of clinical and demographic metadata differed by source and by participant and was supplied without curation.

This receptor chain uses TRBV5-1 and TRBJ2-7, and perhaps TRBD2 as D gene, on 6 matching bases. The sequencing sample was made of peripheral blood. This sequence originates from a woman in her 70s with COVID-19, enrolled during active disease. CDR3 sequence: CASSTAGFEQYF. The DNA is as follows: TGCGCCAGCAGCACGGCGGGGTTCGAGCAGTACTTC.